This passage covers 6 T cell receptor beta chains from one sample sequenced in a study of cytomegalovirus exposure and HLA in healthy donors. 13 Jbeta primers and 60 Vbeta primers were used for the PCR. The method was immunoSEQ multiplex PCR; TCRdb's version includes in-frame clones alone and lacks a portion of them. The data hold about 190,000 clones, with roughly 73% observed a single time. The sequencing input was PBMCs. All receptors come from a woman aged 25 to 39 in good health and CMV-seronegative.

The chain is built from TRBV6-1 and TRBJ2-1; 9 bases are shared with TRBD1. This CDR3 has 15 amino acids. Germline V gene sequence: CDR1 MNHNS, CDR2 SASEGT. With 3 bases clipped from V and 3 bases from J, the junction kept 3 bases outside the gene matches. CDR3 sequence reads: CASSDHRGLYNEQFF. The DNA for the CDR3 is TGTGCCAGCAGTGACCACAGGGGGCTCTACAATGAGCAGTTCTTC.

The chain couples TRBV13 to TRBJ2-3, with 9 bases identical to TRBD2. This CDR3 has 19 residues. Germline V gene sequence: CDR1 PRHDT, CDR2 FYEKMQ (reference sequence). The V and J ends lost 0 bases and 6 bases, in that order; junction bases with no gene match: 16. The CDR3: CASSLGLRGAGGPGDTQYF. The CDR3 nucleotides read TGTGCCAGCAGCTTAGGCCTTCGGGGAGCGGGAGGCCCTGGGGATACGCAGTATTTT.

V usage is TRBV9 and J usage is TRBJ1-1; D unresolved. This CDR3 is built from 13 residues. Trimming shortened V by 0 bases and J by 4 bases, and 7 bases separated the two germline ends. The V gene's germline CDR1 is SGDLS and CDR2 YYNGEE. CDR3 in amino acids: CASSVEHGTEAFF. For the CDR3, the DNA is TGTGCCAGCAGCGTAGAGCATGGCACTGAAGCTTTCTTT.

V and J are TRBV18 and TRBJ2-7, with 7 bases that match TRBD1. Germline CDR1 KGHSH, CDR2 LQKENI. Unmatched junction bases numbered 11, after V lost 6 bases and J lost 0 bases. This CDR3 contains 16 residues. The CDR3 loop is CASSTGLRDSSYEQYF. CDR3 DNA: TGTGCCAGCTCCACAGGACTTCGGGACAGCTCCTACGAGCAGTACTTC. The full variable domain, rest sourced from reference TRBV18 and TRBJ2-7, is NAGVMQNPRHLVRRRGQEARLRCSPMKGHSHVYWYRQLPEEGLKFMVYLQKENIIDESGMPKERFSAEFPKEGPSILRIQQVVRGDSAAYFCASSTGLRDSSYEQYFGPGTRLTVT.

This clone showed up just a few times. The chain recombines TRBV27 with TRBJ2-7; D is unresolved. This CDR3 region has 11 residues. Germline CDR1 is MNHEY and CDR2 is SMNVEV (reference sequence). Between the trimmed V and J ends, which lost 4 bases and 4 bases, there was a span of 5 bases. The chain's CDR3 is CASSYGYEQYF. The CDR3 DNA reads as TGTGCCAGCAGTTACGGTTACGAGCAGTACTTC.

This clone was detected once. Germline is not matched at one junction end, which may reflect a read error. CDR3 bases: TGTGCCAGCAGCGTAGAGGGACTAGCGGGGGCAAATTTT. It yields the protein CASSVEGLAGANF. The chain joins TRBV7-9 to TRBJ2-3; TRBD2 agrees at 14 bases. Germline-derived CDR1 and CDR2 are SEHNR and FQNEAQ (reference sequence). The CDR3 extends over 13 amino acids. Full variable domain (outside the CDR3, taken from reference TRBV7-9 and TRBJ2-3): DTGVSQNPRHKITKRGQNVTFRCDPISEHNRLYWYRQTLGQGPEFLTYFQNEAQLEKSRLLSDRFSAERPKGSFSTLEIQRTEQGDSAMYLCASSVEGLAGANFGPGTRLTVL.